This TCR beta chain was captured by sequencing in a study of blood T cell repertoires in COVID-19. Looking at the study overall: Donors in the United States, Italy and Spain gave samples during acute or convalescent COVID-19. PBMCs, B-cell-depleted T cells, or T cells were the source of the cDNA or gDNA that made up the material.

Original data processing: Estimated nucleated cell counts came from reference gene primer amplification. Using immunoSEQ multiplex PCR, the repertoire was profiled, and TCRdb retains in-frame clones only, with some absent. The V and J calls and clone size were taken over from that table, and D and trimming were inferred from the DNA. The sample holds some 120,000 clones, roughly 90% seen once. This clone came up a few times. V gave up 7 bases and J gave up 5 bases, with 12 bases separating them. Per the germline V gene, CDR1 is LNHNV and CDR2 is YYDKDF (reference sequence). The CDR3 consists of 13 residues.

V gene TRBV15 combines with J gene TRBJ1-5; possible D gene TRBD1, 6 bases. The sequence was collected from a man in his fifties with active COVID-19. Sequenced input: peripheral blood. For the CDR3, the DNA is TGTGCCACCAAATACAGGGAAGATCAGCCCCAGCATTTT. It specifies CATKYREDQPQHF.